Listed below are T cell receptor beta chains from one sample, sequenced in a study of CD8+CD57+ T cells in acquired aplastic anemia. TCRdb reanalysed the reads using MiXCR and keeps one entry per CDR3 protein. The table has 200,000 to 250,000 distinct CDR3 sequences, around 50% seen once. The sample comprised sorted CD4+, CD8+, or CD8+CD57+ T cells (not recorded which) from PBMCs. These receptors originate from a human donor with aplastic anemia. Both conserved end residues are part of each CDR3. A D gene is named only where the DNA matches it firmly. Clone size is shown for a subset of rows, as once, few, many or a class of expanded clone.

clone_size: few; v_call: TRBV15; d_call: NA; j_call: TRBJ1-3; cdr3_nt: TGTGCCACCAGCAGAGATCGAGGGATTGGAAACACCATATATTTT; cdr3_aa: CATSRDRGIGNTIYF
clone_size: NA; v_call: TRBV19; d_call: NA; j_call: TRBJ2-7; cdr3_nt: TGTGCCAGTAGTATAGACGCGGCTAGCTCCTACGAGCAGTACTTC; cdr3_aa: CASSIDAASSYEQYF
clone_size: many; v_call: TRBV5-6; d_call: TRBD2; j_call: TRBJ2-7; cdr3_nt: TGTGCCAGCAGCTTGACTAGCGGGGGGGTAGACTACGAGCAGTACTTC; cdr3_aa: CASSLTSGGVDYEQYF
clone_size: few; v_call: TRBV3-1; d_call: NA; j_call: TRBJ1-1; cdr3_nt: TGTGCCAGCAGCCAAGCCCCTATCTTGAACACTGAAGCTTTCTTT; cdr3_aa: CASSQAPILNTEAFF
clone_size: NA; v_call: TRBV19; d_call: TRBD1; j_call: TRBJ2-7; cdr3_nt: TGTGCCAGTAGTCCGAGAGCCAGGGGGAAGGACGAGCAGTACTTC; cdr3_aa: CASSPRARGKDEQYF
clone_size: many; v_call: TRBV5-5; d_call: NA; j_call: TRBJ1-2; cdr3_nt: TGTGCCAGCAGCTTGGGGCGACAAGGCCGATATGGCTACACCTTC; cdr3_aa: CASSLGRQGRYGYTF
clone_size: NA; v_call: TRBV10-2; d_call: NA; j_call: TRBJ1-6; cdr3_nt: TGCGCCAGCAGTGCGGACAGTTCCGGGAATTCACCCCTCCACTTT; cdr3_aa: CASSADSSGNSPLHF
clone_size: many; v_call: TRBV5-1; d_call: TRBD2; j_call: TRBJ2-5; cdr3_nt: TGCGCCAGCAGCGCGACTAGCGCGGTAGAGACCCAGTACTTC; cdr3_aa: CASSATSAVETQYF
clone_size: NA; v_call: TRBV11-2; d_call: TRBD2; j_call: TRBJ2-7; cdr3_nt: TGTGCCAGCAGCTCGGGCGGGGGTGAGACCTACGAGCAGTACTTC; cdr3_aa: CASSSGGGETYEQYF
clone_size: few; v_call: TRBV5-1; d_call: NA; j_call: TRBJ2-3; cdr3_nt: TGCGCCAGCAGCTCGACCCCCCCGGAAGATACGCAGTATTTT; cdr3_aa: CASSSTPPEDTQYF
clone_size: many; v_call: TRBV6-1; d_call: NA; j_call: TRBJ2-3; cdr3_nt: TGTGCCAGCAGTGAAGCGCTTGGTAGCGGTACAGATACGCAGTATTTT; cdr3_aa: CASSEALGSGTDTQYF
clone_size: many; v_call: TRBV12-3/TRBV12-4; d_call: TRBD1; j_call: TRBJ1-2; cdr3_nt: TGTGCCAGCAGTCCCCGGGACAGCTATGGCTACACCTTC; cdr3_aa: CASSPRDSYGYTF
clone_size: NA; v_call: TRBV9; d_call: NA; j_call: TRBJ1-1; cdr3_nt: TGTGCCAGCAGCGTAGGAGGGCGCACTGAAGCTTTCTTT; cdr3_aa: CASSVGGRTEAFF
clone_size: many; v_call: TRBV2; d_call: TRBD1; j_call: TRBJ2-3; cdr3_nt: TGTGCCAGCAGTGATGCCGGGACAGGCCTTTCTACTACGCAGTATTTT; cdr3_aa: CASSDAGTGLSTTQYF
clone_size: NA; v_call: TRBV6-8; d_call: NA; j_call: TRBJ2-7; cdr3_nt: TGTGCCAGCCCCACCCCCCAACACGAGCAGTACTTC; cdr3_aa: CASPTPQHEQYF
clone_size: NA; v_call: TRBV2; d_call: NA; j_call: TRBJ1-1; cdr3_nt: TGTGCCAGCAGTGAGGACAGCAGCTTAACGTCTACTCTTGGGACTGAAGCTTTCTTT; cdr3_aa: CASSEDSSLTSTLGTEAFF
clone_size: many; v_call: TRBV2; d_call: TRBD1; j_call: TRBJ1-5; cdr3_nt: TGTGCCAGCAGGGGGATAACCACAGGGGAAAGGAGCAATCAGCCCCAGCATTTT; cdr3_aa: CASRGITTGERSNQPQHF
clone_size: many; v_call: TRBV5-8; d_call: TRBD2; j_call: TRBJ2-2; cdr3_nt: TGTGCCAGCAAAGCGGGGGCTCGAGGGGAGCTGTTTTTT; cdr3_aa: CASKAGARGELFF
clone_size: NA; v_call: TRBV6-6; d_call: NA; j_call: TRBJ1-1; cdr3_nt: TGTGCCAGCAGTTACTCGGGGCAGGGTTCGGCGGGCACTGAAGCTTTCTTT; cdr3_aa: CASSYSGQGSAGTEAFF
clone_size: few; v_call: TRBV5-1; d_call: NA; j_call: TRBJ1-1; cdr3_nt: TGCGCCAGCAGCTCTGGACCGGAGAACACTGAAGCTTTCTTT; cdr3_aa: CASSSGPENTEAFF
clone_size: few; v_call: TRBV5-1; d_call: TRBD1; j_call: TRBJ1-3; cdr3_nt: TGCGCCAGCAGCTTGGGACAGGGGTCTTCCTCTGGAAACACCATATATTTT; cdr3_aa: CASSLGQGSSSGNTIYF
clone_size: many; v_call: TRBV20-1; d_call: NA; j_call: TRBJ2-1; cdr3_nt: TGCAGTGCTAGGGGTTTTGATAGCTCCTACAATGAGCAGTTCTTC; cdr3_aa: CSARGFDSSYNEQFF
clone_size: NA; v_call: TRBV2; d_call: TRBD1; j_call: TRBJ1-2; cdr3_nt: TGTGCCAGCAAGATGACAGGGAGCTATGGCTACACCTTC; cdr3_aa: CASKMTGSYGYTF
clone_size: NA; v_call: TRBV24-1; d_call: TRBD1; j_call: TRBJ2-5; cdr3_nt: TGTGCCACCAGGAGTGGGCAGGGGGCATCGGAGACCCAGTACTTC; cdr3_aa: CATRSGQGASETQYF
clone_size: NA; v_call: TRBV7-3; d_call: TRBD1; j_call: TRBJ1-6; cdr3_nt: TGTGCCACATTAACCGGGACAGAAAATTCACCCCTCCACTTT; cdr3_aa: CATLTGTENSPLHF
clone_size: NA; v_call: TRBV10-3; d_call: NA; j_call: TRBJ1-6; cdr3_nt: TGTGCCATCAGAGGAGACAGTTATTCACCCCTCCACTTT; cdr3_aa: CAIRGDSYSPLHF
clone_size: many; v_call: TRBV5-8; d_call: NA; j_call: TRBJ1-2; cdr3_nt: TGTGCCAGCAGCCTCCGGGGTGGCTACACCTTC; cdr3_aa: CASSLRGGYTF
clone_size: few; v_call: TRBV5-1; d_call: NA; j_call: TRBJ1-4; cdr3_nt: TGCGCCAGCAGCTTGGAGGGAGGCCGGGGCGAAAAACTGTTTTTT; cdr3_aa: CASSLEGGRGEKLFF
clone_size: NA; v_call: TRBV7-2; d_call: NA; j_call: TRBJ1-1; cdr3_nt: TGTGCCAGCAGCTTGCGTTCAGGGACTTCGAACACTGAAGCTTTCTTT; cdr3_aa: CASSLRSGTSNTEAFF
clone_size: once; v_call: TRBV20-1; d_call: TRBD1; j_call: TRBJ1-6; cdr3_nt: TGCAGTGCTAGGCGCACAGGGGGCGAGGTCATACCCCTCCACTTT; cdr3_aa: CSARRTGGEVIPLHF
clone_size: NA; v_call: TRBV20-1; d_call: TRBD1; j_call: TRBJ1-1; cdr3_nt: TGCAGTGCTAGTGTCTCAGGGGGGGACCGAAGAGAAGCTTTCTTT; cdr3_aa: CSASVSGGDRREAFF
clone_size: many; v_call: TRBV19; d_call: NA; j_call: TRBJ1-3; cdr3_nt: TGTGCCAGTAGTAAATCCCACTCAGGGGCTGGCTCTGGAAACACCATATATTTT; cdr3_aa: CASSKSHSGAGSGNTIYF
clone_size: NA; v_call: TRBV5-1; d_call: NA; j_call: TRBJ1-1; cdr3_nt: TGCGCCAGCAGCTTCCCCGGGGACACTGAAGCTTTCTTT; cdr3_aa: CASSFPGDTEAFF
clone_size: many; v_call: TRBV12-3/TRBV12-4; d_call: TRBD2; j_call: TRBJ2-7; cdr3_nt: TGTGCCAGCAGTTTAGGGGGGGGAGGCTACGAGCAGTACTTC; cdr3_aa: CASSLGGGGYEQYF
clone_size: many; v_call: TRBV6-1; d_call: NA; j_call: TRBJ1-2; cdr3_nt: TGTGCCAGCAGTGAGCAGGGACAACTAATAAACTATGGCTACACCTTC; cdr3_aa: CASSEQGQLINYGYTF
clone_size: NA; v_call: TRBV19; d_call: NA; j_call: TRBJ1-5; cdr3_nt: TGTGCCAGTAGTACGTCGGACAGTAGCAATCAGCCCCAGCATTTT; cdr3_aa: CASSTSDSSNQPQHF
clone_size: NA; v_call: TRBV19; d_call: NA; j_call: TRBJ2-1; cdr3_nt: TGTGCCAGTAGTATCAAAGGGGCTAGTAATGAGCAGTTCTTC; cdr3_aa: CASSIKGASNEQFF
clone_size: few; v_call: TRBV18; d_call: NA; j_call: TRBJ1-1; cdr3_nt: TGTGCCAGCTCACCACCCGCAGGGGAGGGCACTGAAGCTTTCTTT; cdr3_aa: CASSPPAGEGTEAFF
clone_size: many; v_call: TRBV6-1; d_call: NA; j_call: TRBJ1-1; cdr3_nt: TGTGCCAGCAGTGAATATAGGGAGACTGAAGCTTTCTTT; cdr3_aa: CASSEYRETEAFF